This T cell receptor (beta chain) was identified during a study of blood T cells in healthy people across ages. Study background: About one barcoded beta molecule was captured per two T cells (by template switching).

PCR was performed a second time for 7 to 11 cycles using a sample-barcoded 5' primer and a J-beta primer mix. With 12 random nucleotides, a template-switch adaptor tagged each individual cDNA molecule. TCRdb independently ran MiXCR on the 5' RACE reads; one entry per CDR3 protein. The table includes about 1.1 million distinct CDR3 sequences, less than 45% detected once. This clonotype appeared a few times. The V and J ends lost 3 bases and 3 bases respectively, with 8 bases between them. The CDR3 is 13 amino acids. The germline V gene has CDR1 LGHNT and CDR2 FRNRAP. Each donor had approximately 10 milliliters of peripheral blood drawn. The study isolated at least 7 million PBMCs from each sample.

Sequencing was carried out using blood. This clonotype was sampled from a man younger than 35 in good health. The chain uses TRBV12-5 and TRBJ1-1; a possible D gene is TRBD1 (5 bases). In DNA, the CDR3 is TGTGCTAGTGGTTTCCCCAGGGACACTGAAGCTTTCTTT. This gives the protein CASGFPRDTEAFF.